This TCR beta chain originates from a study of CD8 T cells in ankylosing spondylitis. One entry per CDR3 protein results from TCRdb running MiXCR on the 5' RACE reads. The sample lists approximately 220,000 distinct CDR3 sequences; around 24% were seen once. CDR1 and CDR2 (germline): MNHEY, SVGAGI. The CDR3 contains 15 residues. The V and J ends lost 4 bases and 4 bases respectively, with 16 bases between them. Specimen: blood, either unsorted or a sorted T cell fraction (not recorded which). This chain links TRBV6-5 with TRBJ1-2, with D maybe TRBD1 (5 bases). The clonotype was recovered from a male donor with ankylosing spondylitis or in good health (not recorded which). The CDR3 DNA is TGTGCCAGCAGTTCCTCCGGGACGATAACCTATGGCTACACCTTC. Amino acid sequence: CASSSSGTITYGYTF.